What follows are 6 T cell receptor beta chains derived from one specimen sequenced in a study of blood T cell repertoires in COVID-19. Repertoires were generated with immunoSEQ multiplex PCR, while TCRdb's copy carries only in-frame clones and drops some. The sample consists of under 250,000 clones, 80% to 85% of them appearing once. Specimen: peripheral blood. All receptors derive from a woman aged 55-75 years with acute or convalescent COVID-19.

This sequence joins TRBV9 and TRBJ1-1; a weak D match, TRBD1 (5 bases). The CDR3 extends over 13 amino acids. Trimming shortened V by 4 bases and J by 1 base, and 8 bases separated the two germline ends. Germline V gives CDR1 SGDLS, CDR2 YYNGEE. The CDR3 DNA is TGTGCCAGCAGCACAGGTCCGAACACTGAAGCTTTCTTT. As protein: CASSTGPNTEAFF.

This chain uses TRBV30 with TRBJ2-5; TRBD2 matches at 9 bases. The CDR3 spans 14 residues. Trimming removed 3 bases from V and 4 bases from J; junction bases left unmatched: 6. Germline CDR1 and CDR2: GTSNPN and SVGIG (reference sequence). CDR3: CAWRLSGGGETQYF. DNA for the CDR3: TGTGCCTGGAGACTTAGCGGGGGAGGAGAGACCCAGTACTTC. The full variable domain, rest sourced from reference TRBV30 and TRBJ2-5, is SQTIHQWPATLVQPVGSPLSLECTVEGTSNPNLYWYRQAAGRGLQLLFYSVGIGQISSEVPQNLSASRPQDRQFILSSKKLLLSDSGFYLCAWRLSGGGETQYFGPGTRLLVL.

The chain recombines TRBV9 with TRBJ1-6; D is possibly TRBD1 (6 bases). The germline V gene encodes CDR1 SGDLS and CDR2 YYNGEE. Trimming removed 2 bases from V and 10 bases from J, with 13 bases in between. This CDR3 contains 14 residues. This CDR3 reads CASSVRQQGSPLHF. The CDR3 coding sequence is TGTGCCAGCAGCGTCCGTCAACAGGGATCACCCCTCCACTTT.

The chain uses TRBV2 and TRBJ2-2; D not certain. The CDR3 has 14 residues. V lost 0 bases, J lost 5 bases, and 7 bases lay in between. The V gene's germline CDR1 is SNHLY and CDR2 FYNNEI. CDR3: CASSEARMTGELFF. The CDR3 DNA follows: TGTGCCAGCAGTGAAGCGCGAATGACCGGGGAGCTGTTTTTT.

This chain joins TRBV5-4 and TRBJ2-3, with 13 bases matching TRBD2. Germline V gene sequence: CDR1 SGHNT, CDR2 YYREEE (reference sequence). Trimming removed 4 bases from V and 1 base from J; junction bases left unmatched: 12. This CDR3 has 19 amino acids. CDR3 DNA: TGTGCCAGCAGCCGAAACGCCTGGACTAGCGGGGGTGGCACAGATACGCAGTATTTT. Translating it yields CASSRNAWTSGGGTDTQYF.

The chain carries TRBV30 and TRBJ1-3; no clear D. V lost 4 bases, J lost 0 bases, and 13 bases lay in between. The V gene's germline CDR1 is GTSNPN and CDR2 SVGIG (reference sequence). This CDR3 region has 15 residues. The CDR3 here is CAWKKTSSSGNTIYF. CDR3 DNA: TGTGCCTGGAAAAAGACATCATCCTCTGGAAACACCATATATTTT. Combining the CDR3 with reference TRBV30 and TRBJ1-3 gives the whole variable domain SQTIHQWPATLVQPVGSPLSLECTVEGTSNPNLYWYRQAAGRGLQLLFYSVGIGQISSEVPQNLSASRPQDRQFILSSKKLLLSDSGFYLCAWKKTSSSGNTIYFGEGSWLTVV.